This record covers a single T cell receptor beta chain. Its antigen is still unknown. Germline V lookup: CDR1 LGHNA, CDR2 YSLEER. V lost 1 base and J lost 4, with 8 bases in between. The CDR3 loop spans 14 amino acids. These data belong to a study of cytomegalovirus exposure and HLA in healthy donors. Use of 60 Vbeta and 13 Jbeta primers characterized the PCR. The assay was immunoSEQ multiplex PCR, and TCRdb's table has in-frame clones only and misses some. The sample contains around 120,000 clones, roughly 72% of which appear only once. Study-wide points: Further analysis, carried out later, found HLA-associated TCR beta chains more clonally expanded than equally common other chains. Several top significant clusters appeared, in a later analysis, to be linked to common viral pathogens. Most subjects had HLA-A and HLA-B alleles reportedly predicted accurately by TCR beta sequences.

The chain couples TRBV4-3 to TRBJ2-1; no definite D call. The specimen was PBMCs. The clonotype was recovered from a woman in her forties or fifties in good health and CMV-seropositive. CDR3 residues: CASSQGVTYNEQFF. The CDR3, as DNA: TGCGCCAGCAGCCAAGGCGTCACTTACAATGAGCAGTTCTTC.